This T cell receptor (beta chain) was documented in a study of CD8 T cells in ankylosing spondylitis. Study-wide findings and caveats: In ankylosing spondylitis patients, matched synovial fluid reportedly showed significant enrichment of disease-linked clones. One TCR beta motif, made up of about 8 highly homologous variants, appeared characteristic of ankylosing spondylitis blood.

In its sample, this clonotype was seen once. Its antigen is not identified. Via MiXCR, TCRdb re-called the 5' RACE reads, giving one row per CDR3 protein. This table has 670,000 or so distinct CDR3 sequences, around 20% appearing once. The CDR3 loop spans 15 amino acids. Looked up from germline, CDR1 is MNHEY and CDR2 is SVGAGI. The ends were cut back, 2 bases at V and 1 base at J, with 11 bases in the middle. The chain carries TRBV6-5 and TRBJ1-1; possible D gene TRBD1, 5 bases. Sequenced material: blood, either unsorted or a sorted T cell fraction (not recorded which). The sequence derives from a male donor with ankylosing spondylitis. CDR3 DNA: TGTGCCAGCAGTTACGACGCAGGGCGGAACACTGAAGCTTTCTTT. Translated: CASSYDAGRNTEAFF.